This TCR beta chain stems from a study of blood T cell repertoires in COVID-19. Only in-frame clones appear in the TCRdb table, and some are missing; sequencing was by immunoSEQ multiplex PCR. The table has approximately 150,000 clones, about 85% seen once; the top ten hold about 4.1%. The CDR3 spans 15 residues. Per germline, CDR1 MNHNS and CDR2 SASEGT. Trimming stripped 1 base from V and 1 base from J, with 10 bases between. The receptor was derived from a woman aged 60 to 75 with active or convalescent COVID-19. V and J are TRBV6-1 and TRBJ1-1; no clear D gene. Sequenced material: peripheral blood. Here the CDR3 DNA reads TGTGCCAGCAGTGAAGGGGCATTCTGGAACACTGAAGCTTTCTTT. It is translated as CASSEGAFWNTEAFF.